This TCR beta chain emerged from a study of PD-1 blockade in classical Hodgkin lymphoma (TCRdb year 2020). Study-level background: Nivolumab dosing was 3 mg/kg intravenously every 2 weeks, continuing until either disease progression or unacceptable toxicity. To define a peripheral blood immune signature of response to PD-1 blockade in classical Hodgkin lymphoma, the study combined TCR beta sequencing with CyTOF. What the research found in general, with its limitations: The study was limited to a single clinical trial cohort, and causes of repertoire differences, possibly disease activity or prior therapy, remained undefined. Newly diagnosed patients were reported to have lower baseline TCR diversity than healthy donors, and relapsed/refractory patients were reported to have lower baseline TCR diversity still. Diversity was lower in patients who began nivolumab less than 1 year after ASCT, so these patients were left out of later analyses to avoid confounding by immune reconstitution. Trial patients with a complete response had baseline diversity similar to that of newly diagnosed patients, while partial responders and progressors had significantly lower diversity. A significant rise by C4D1 was seen in CD4+ but not CD8+ TCR diversity (p=0.0027 vs p=0.16), with the rise being most apparent in complete responders (p=0.02).

As encoded in the germline V gene (reference sequence), CDR1 is MNHEY while CDR2 is SMNVEV. Its CDR3 holds 13 amino acids, cysteine through phenylalanine. Of the read, only the CDR3 DNA is kept; its 39 bases are in frame from base 1. The V and J ends are trimmed by 6 bases and 2 bases, leaving 11 bases between them. The time point label of this sample denotes: cycle 2 day 1 (C2D1) of nivolumab. All trial patients had relapsed after autologous stem cell transplantation, with cohorts A, B and C differing in prior brentuximab vedotin exposure. The trial cohort comprised 56 patients with relapsed/refractory classical Hodgkin lymphoma whose best overall responses were complete response, partial response or progressive disease. Single-agent nivolumab was administered to trial patients in the multi-cohort phase II CheckMate 205 trial. An independent review committee assessed best overall response using the 2007 International Working Group response criteria. Trial PBMCs were collected immediately before nivolumab initiation (C1D1) and during therapy at cycle 2 day 1 and cycle 4 day 1. Peripheral blood was collected in 8 mL Vacutainer Cell Preparation Tubes, from which PBMCs were isolated by centrifugation and then cryopreserved.

The Qiagen DNeasy kit was used to extract genomic DNA from unsorted PBMCs and from the negatively selected CD4+ and CD8+ fractions. Amplification of TCR beta CDR3 regions was done by immunoSEQ multiplex PCR with primers that anneal to V and J segments. A synthetic immune receptor repertoire was used to minimize amplification bias, and remaining bias was computationally removed after sequencing. The authors' analysis ran thus. Custom Python scripts were used to quantify repertoire diversity as the Shannon entropy index. Unsorted, CD4+ and CD8+ repertoires were examined separately, except in combined analyses, for which CD4+ and CD8+ sequences were merged in silico. A clone was considered expanded if an increase in frequency of at least 2-fold after treatment relative to C1D1 was found, and a pseudocount of 0.5 was applied to clones undetected at baseline. Clones with 0 or 1 copy at C1D1 were classified as singleton clones, and clones with 2 or more copies were classified as non-singleton clones. By matching protein sequences in sorted samples from the same patient, clones expanded in unsorted samples were annotated as CD4+, CD8+ or unknown. Wilcoxon tests on paired samples were used to test changes in diversity from C1D1 to C4D1. Entries here come from immuneACCESS through TCRdb and include only in-frame sequences with V and J called. Some clones fail to appear in such tables; in the studies checked, an unresolved V gene covers under half of the shortfall, and the cause of the remainder is unknown. D and trimming come from the DNA, and the V and J calls and clone size come from that table. The sample includes around 46,000 clones, with around three quarters observed a single time. Together, the top ten hold approximately 23% of the sample.

Concerning this clone: Its antigen is still unknown. No per-base quality is available; no much larger clone lies one base away.

The source is a human donor with classical Hodgkin lymphoma. Rearrangement joined TRBV27 to TRBJ2-7; confidence is insufficient to name the D gene. Sequencing was performed on peripheral blood mononuclear cells (PBMCs), taken before the second cycle of nivolumab. The bases read TGTGCCAGCAGCCCTTCCAATCCCTACGAGCAGTACTTC. This translates into CASSPSNPYEQYF.